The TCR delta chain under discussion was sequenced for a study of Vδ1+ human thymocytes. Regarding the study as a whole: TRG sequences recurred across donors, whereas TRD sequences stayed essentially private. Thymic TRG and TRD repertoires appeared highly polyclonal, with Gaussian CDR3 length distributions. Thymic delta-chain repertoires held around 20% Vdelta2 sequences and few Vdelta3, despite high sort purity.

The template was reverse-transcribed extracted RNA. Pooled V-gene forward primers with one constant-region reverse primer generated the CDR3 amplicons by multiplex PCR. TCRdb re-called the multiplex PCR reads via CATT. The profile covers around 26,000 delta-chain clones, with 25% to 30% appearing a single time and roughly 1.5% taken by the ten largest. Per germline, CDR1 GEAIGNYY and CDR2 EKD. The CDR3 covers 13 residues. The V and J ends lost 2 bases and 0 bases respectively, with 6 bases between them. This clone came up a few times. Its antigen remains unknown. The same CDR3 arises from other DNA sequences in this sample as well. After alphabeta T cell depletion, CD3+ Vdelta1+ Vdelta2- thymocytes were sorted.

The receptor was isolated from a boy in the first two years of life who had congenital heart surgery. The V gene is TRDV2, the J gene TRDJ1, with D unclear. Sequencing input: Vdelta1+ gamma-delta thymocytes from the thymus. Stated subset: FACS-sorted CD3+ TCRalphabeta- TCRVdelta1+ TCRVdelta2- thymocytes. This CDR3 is CACDRIYTDKLIF. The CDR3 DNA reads TGTGCCTGTGACAGAATCTACACCGATAAACTCATCTTT.